The clone carrying this T cell receptor (beta chain) was recorded many times. The data were obtained in a study of low-dose radiotherapy and immunotherapy resistance in tumors. About the study: A daily 300 mg dose of oral aspirin was taken by patients for four cycles from cycle 1 day 1.

The CDR3 has 18 amino acids. V was clipped by 5 bases and J by 2 bases; unmatched bases: 15. CDR1 and CDR2 (germline): PRHDT, FYEKMQ (reference sequence). TRAV and TRBV primers primed cDNA for both TCRalpha and TCRbeta. The TCRs were subjected to amplification over around 19 PCR cycles employing a constant-region primer in conjunction with a V-primer adapter. TCRdb fed the reads into MiXCR, producing one record per CDR3 protein. The top ten clones hold roughly 1% of a sample with around 99,000 distinct CDR3 sequences, more than 8.5% of them seen once. Specified time point: before trial treatment. Low-dose radiotherapy, low-dose cyclophosphamide, aspirin, ipilimumab and nivolumab were all given to the donors.

The sample consisted of PBMCs, taken before treatment. This chain uses TRBV13 with TRBJ2-1; the match to TRBD2 covers 7 bases. The clonotype was recovered from a male donor with prostate cancer. The CDR3 is CASSPPGDYRGAYNEQFF. CDR3 DNA sequence: TGTGCCAGCAGCCCTCCGGGAGATTACCGGGGGGCCTACAATGAGCAGTTCTTC.